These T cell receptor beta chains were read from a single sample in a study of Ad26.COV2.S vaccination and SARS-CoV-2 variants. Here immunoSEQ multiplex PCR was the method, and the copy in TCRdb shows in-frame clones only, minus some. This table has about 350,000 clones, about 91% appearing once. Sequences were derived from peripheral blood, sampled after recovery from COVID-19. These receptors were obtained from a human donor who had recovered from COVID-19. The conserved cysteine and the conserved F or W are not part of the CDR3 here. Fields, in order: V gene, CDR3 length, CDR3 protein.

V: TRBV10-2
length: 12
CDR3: ASSESGRTTEAF

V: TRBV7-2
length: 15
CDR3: ASSERGLAGGGGTQY

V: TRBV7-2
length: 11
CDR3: ASSFGAQETQY

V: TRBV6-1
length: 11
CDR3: ASREDRAEKLF

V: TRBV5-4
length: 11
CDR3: ASSDLVGTEAF

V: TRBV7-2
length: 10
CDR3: ASSQGIGEQY

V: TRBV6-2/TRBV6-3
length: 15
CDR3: ASSYSAGRLNTGELF

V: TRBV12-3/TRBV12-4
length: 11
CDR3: ASSLTRTYEQY

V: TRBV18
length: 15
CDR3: ASSPYGQGRWATEAF

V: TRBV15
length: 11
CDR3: ATSRLLGTEAF

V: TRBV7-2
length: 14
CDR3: ASSLRGGGSSYEQY

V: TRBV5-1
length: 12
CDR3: ASSLVDTGTEAF

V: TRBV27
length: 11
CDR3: ATGGGNEGEAF

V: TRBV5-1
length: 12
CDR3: ASSLESDNQPQH

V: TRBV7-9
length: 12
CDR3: ASSTPGAAYGYT

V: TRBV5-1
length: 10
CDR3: ASSPGGDTQY

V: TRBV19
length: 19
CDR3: VPVGTVFWAEGAPLWNEQF

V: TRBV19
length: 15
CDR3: ASKILWGASKNTEAF

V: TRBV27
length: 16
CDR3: ASSFGIATHPSPTEAF

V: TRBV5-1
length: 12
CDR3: ASSPTGTVYGYT

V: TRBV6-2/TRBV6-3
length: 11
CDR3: ASSYRHGETQY

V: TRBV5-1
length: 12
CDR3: ASSGGTGPGEQY

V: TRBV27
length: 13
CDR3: ASSLSVGVGDTQY

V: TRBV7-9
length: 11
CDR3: ASSLGVWTEAF

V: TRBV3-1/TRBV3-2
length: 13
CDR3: ASSQNGRTGETQY

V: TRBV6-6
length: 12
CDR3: ASSARGANYGYT

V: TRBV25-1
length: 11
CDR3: ASSWNMNTEAF

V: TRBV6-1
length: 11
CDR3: ASSESPRETQY

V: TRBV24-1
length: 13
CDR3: ANFGEGGQVYEQY

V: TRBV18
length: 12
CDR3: ASSPPGKTGELF

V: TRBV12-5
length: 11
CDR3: ASGLDQTGIQY

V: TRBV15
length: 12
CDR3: ATSRGQGSYEQY

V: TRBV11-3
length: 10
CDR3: ASSLRGETQY